The 15 T cell receptor beta chains in this list originate from one sample, sequenced in a study of PD-L1 blockade in urothelial cancer. Some clones are missing from TCRdb's copy, which holds only in-frame ones; the method was immunoSEQ multiplex PCR. The sample consists of 55,000 to 85,000 clones, 85% to 90% of them appearing once. Material: PBMCs, obtained around atezolizumab (anti-PD-L1) treatment. These receptors all come from a man aged 60 to 75 with urothelial cancer.

This chain uses TRBV11-1 with TRBJ2-3; possible D gene TRBD1, 6 bases. The CDR3 contains 16 residues. Germline V lookup: CDR1 SGHAT, CDR2 FQDESV (reference sequence). V lost 1 base to trimming and J lost 7 bases, with 18 bases between them. The CDR3 nucleotides read TGTGCCAGCAGCTTAGGCCGGACAGTGGGCAAGAATACGCAGTATTTT. The encoded protein is CASSLGRTVGKNTQYF.

This sequence joins TRBV6-1 and TRBJ2-7; 10 bases align to TRBD1. The CDR3 covers 15 residues. With V trimmed by 5 bases and J by 1 base, 5 bases remained unmatched. Germline loops: CDR1 MNHNS, CDR2 SASEGT. The CDR3 loop reads CASSPRDRGSYEQYF. The CDR3, as DNA: TGTGCCAGCAGTCCCCGGGACAGGGGATCCTACGAGCAGTACTTC.

This clone was recorded only once. This chain connects TRBV6-6 to TRBJ2-2; 8 bases align to TRBD1. After removal of 5 bases from V and 7 bases from J, the junction contained 12 bases not matched to a gene. The CDR3 contains 16 residues. CDR1 is MNHNY and CDR2 is SVGAGI in the germline V gene (reference sequence). This CDR3 is CASSPEGQGRIGELFF. As DNA, the CDR3 is TGTGCCAGCAGTCCAGAAGGACAGGGTCGGATCGGGGAGCTGTTTTTT.

The gene calls are TRBV5-1 and TRBJ2-5; TRBD1 is a possible D gene (5 bases). From germline, CDR1 is SGHRS and CDR2 YFSETQ. The germline V and J ends were trimmed by 0 bases and 5 bases, with 17 bases remaining between them. CDR3 length: 16 amino acids. The CDR3 DNA sequence: TGCGCCAGCAGCTTGGCCTTGACAGCAGGCCGGGAGACCCAGTACTTC. Protein: CASSLALTAGRETQYF. The full variable domain, completed using reference TRBV5-1 and TRBJ2-5, is KAGVTQTPRYLIKTRGQQVTLSCSPISGHRSVSWYQQTPGQGLQFLFEYFSETQRNKGNFPGRFSGRQFSNSRSEMNVSTLELGDSALYLCASSLALTAGRETQYFGPGTRLLVL.

This chain connects TRBV6-5 to TRBJ1-1, with D possibly TRBD1 on 6 matching bases. Per germline, CDR1 MNHEY and CDR2 SVGAGI. The CDR3 spans 11 residues. With 6 bases removed from V and 5 bases from J, the gap between germline ends came to 7 bases. The DNA of the CDR3 is TGTGCCAGCAGACAGGGAACTGAAGCTTTCTTT. As protein: CASRQGTEAFF.

V is TRBV12-2 and J is TRBJ1-1; whether TRBD1, the table's D call, matches the DNA was not checked. TRBV12-2 is a pseudogene segment. CDR3 length: 16 amino acids. The CDR3: CASRSRNRTGRTEAFF. Written as DNA, the CDR3 is TGTGCAAGTCGCTCGCGAAATAGGACAGGGCGCACTGAAGCTTTCTTT.

The CDR3 here is CAWRGQDVLSNQPQHF. The DNA of the CDR3 is TGTGCCTGGAGGGGACAGGACGTCCTTAGCAATCAGCCCCAGCATTTT. V gene TRBV30 combines with J gene TRBJ1-5; 8 bases are a match to TRBD1. Germline CDR1 is GTSNPN and CDR2 is SVGIG (reference sequence). The CDR3 covers 16 residues. V gave up 3 bases and J gave up 0 bases; unmatched junction bases: 7.

The CDR3 coding sequence is TGTGCCAGCAGCGTGTCGGGGGGGGTAAACCAAGAGACCCAGTACTTC. Translated: CASSVSGGVNQETQYF. The chain uses TRBV9 and TRBJ2-5; 8 positions agree with TRBD2. The J segment lost 0 bases and the V segment lost 2 bases, leaving 6 bases of the junction unmatched. This CDR3 has 16 amino acids. CDR1 SGDLS and CDR2 YYNGEE come from the germline V gene.

The V and J genes are TRBV2 and TRBJ1-5; 9 nucleotides line up with TRBD1. Trimming removed 7 bases from V and 9 bases from J; junction bases left unmatched: 10. The CDR3 has 14 residues. Germline CDR1 is SNHLY and CDR2 is FYNNEI. Here the CDR3 DNA reads TGTGCCAGCAATACAGGGGGCCCTGTGCCGCCCCAGCATTTT. Amino acid sequence: CASNTGGPVPPQHF.

The rearrangement uses TRBV7-9 and TRBJ1-4; possible D gene TRBD1, 5 bases. The CDR3 covers 14 residues. V shed 1 base and J shed 7 bases, with 10 bases lying between them. Germline V gene sequence: CDR1 SEHNR, CDR2 FQNEAQ (reference sequence). CDR3 nucleotide sequence: TGTGCCAGCAGCTTAGGATCAGGGATTGAAAAACTGTTTTTT. Encoded protein: CASSLGSGIEKLFF.

The chain employs TRBV27 and TRBJ1-1; weak D call: TRBD1 (6 bases). Germline lookup yields CDR1 MNHEY and CDR2 SMNVEV (reference sequence). The CDR3 contains 15 residues. The V gene lost 6 bases and the J gene lost 5 bases, with 19 bases spanning the gap. The CDR3 is CASRPTLGAGTEAFF. In DNA form, the CDR3 reads TGTGCCAGCAGGCCCACTTTGGGGGCTGGGACTGAAGCTTTCTTT.

This chain uses TRBV11-2 with TRBJ2-5; weak D call: TRBD2 (7 bases). The CDR3 spans 14 residues. Germline V gene sequence: CDR1 SGHAT, CDR2 FQNNGV. V was trimmed by 3 bases and J by 3 bases, leaving 11 bases between them. CDR3 sequence: CASSFRGGEETQYF. In DNA form, the CDR3 reads TGTGCCAGCAGCTTTCGCGGGGGCGAAGAGACCCAGTACTTC.

The J gene is TRBJ2-4, the V gene TRBV18; possibly TRBD1 for D (7 bases). CDR3 length equals 17 residues. From germline, CDR1 is KGHSH and CDR2 LQKENI. The ends were cut back, 3 bases at V and 3 bases at J, with 18 bases in the middle. The CDR3 sequence: CASSPEGRQGGKNIQYF. The DNA for the CDR3 is TGTGCCAGCTCACCTGAGGGGAGACAGGGAGGCAAAAACATTCAGTACTTC.

This chain links TRBV21-1 with TRBJ2-7; the table gives TRBD2 as D, unverified against the DNA. TRBV21-1 is annotated as a pseudogene. There are 15 residues in the CDR3. The CDR3 sequence: CASSNGGQSSYEQYF. CDR3 sequence (DNA): TGTGCCAGCAGCAATGGCGGCCAGAGCTCCTACGAGCAGTACTTC.

The genes are TRBV5-1 and TRBJ2-3; TRBD2 matches 13 bases. Trimming removed 4 bases from V and 4 bases from J; junction bases left unmatched: 15. The CDR3 runs 19 residues. The germline gives CDR1 SGHRS, CDR2 YFSETQ. The CDR3: CASSSGLAGAKVGADTQYF. CDR3 DNA: TGCGCCAGCAGCAGCGGACTAGCGGGGGCGAAAGTTGGGGCAGATACGCAGTATTTT. Full variable domain (missing parts from reference TRBV5-1 and TRBJ2-3): KAGVTQTPRYLIKTRGQQVTLSCSPISGHRSVSWYQQTPGQGLQFLFEYFSETQRNKGNFPGRFSGRQFSNSRSEMNVSTLELGDSALYLCASSSGLAGAKVGADTQYFGPGTRLTVL.